This is a list of T cell receptor beta chains from one sample in a study of neurological immune-mediated disorders. TCRdb passed the 5' RACE reads through MiXCR, listing each CDR3 protein once. The sample comprises 50,000 or so distinct CDR3 sequences, 10% of which are singletons, and about 20% rests with the top ten. The sequencing input was PBMCs. These receptor sequences come from a woman between 40 and 50 years old with HTLV-1-associated myelopathy (HAM/TSP). Each CDR3 is given with its conserved first and last residue. Fields, in order: J gene, clone size, D gene, V gene, CDR3 protein, CDR3 DNA. A D gene is named only where the DNA matches it firmly. Size tells how often a clone was seen (once, few, many) or the class of an expanded clone, and some rows leave it out.

J: TRBJ2-2; size: many; D: NA; V: TRBV5-1; CDR3: CASLQEPTGELFF; DNA: TGCGCCAGCCTACAGGAACCTACCGGGGAGCTGTTTTTT
J: TRBJ2-2; size: many; D: TRBD1; V: TRBV5-5; CDR3: CASSSTGGWNTGELFF; DNA: TGTGCCAGCAGCTCCACAGGGGGCTGGAACACCGGGGAGCTGTTTTTT
J: TRBJ1-5; size: many; D: TRBD1; V: TRBV29-1; CDR3: CSAGTGEQLYSNQPQHF; DNA: TGCAGCGCTGGGACAGGGGAACAATTATATAGCAATCAGCCCCAGCATTTT
J: TRBJ2-1; size: many; D: TRBD1; V: TRBV5-5; CDR3: CASNTRQGNNEQFF; DNA: TGTGCCAGCAACACGAGACAGGGTAACAATGAGCAGTTCTTC
J: TRBJ2-3; size: NA; D: NA; V: TRBV5-1; CDR3: CASRRTNTQYF; DNA: TGCGCCAGCAGACGCACTAATACGCAGTATTTT
J: TRBJ2-3; size: many; D: NA; V: TRBV20-1; CDR3: CSASRGPRGDTQYF; DNA: TGCAGTGCATCGCGGGGGCCCCGGGGCGATACGCAGTATTTT
J: TRBJ2-5; size: NA; D: TRBD2; V: TRBV9; CDR3: CASSKYGGAETQYF; DNA: TGTGCCAGCAGCAAATACGGGGGGGCGGAGACCCAGTACTTC
J: TRBJ2-1; size: many; D: TRBD2; V: TRBV20-1; CDR3: CSAARASGSPSGQFF; DNA: TGCAGTGCTGCCCGCGCTAGCGGGTCCCCGAGTGGGCAGTTCTTC
J: TRBJ2-3; size: few; D: NA; V: TRBV7-9; CDR3: CASSLTGPRDTQYF; DNA: TGTGCCAGCAGCCTCACGGGGCCCCGGGATACGCAGTATTTT
J: TRBJ1-4; size: many; D: TRBD1; V: TRBV2; CDR3: CASNPQGGNEKLFF; DNA: TGTGCCAGCAACCCTCAGGGGGGGAATGAAAAACTGTTTTTT
J: TRBJ2-5; size: many; D: NA; V: TRBV29-1; CDR3: CSVEDLIRPGETQYF; DNA: TGCAGCGTTGAAGACCTGATTCGCCCTGGGGAGACCCAGTACTTC
J: TRBJ2-5; size: NA; D: NA; V: TRBV7-2; CDR3: CASSQAETQYF; DNA: TGTGCCAGCAGCCAAGCCGAGACCCAGTACTTC
J: TRBJ1-2; size: many; D: NA; V: TRBV5-1; CDR3: CASSLTGSNFNYGYTF; DNA: TGCGCCAGCAGCTTGACAGGTAGTAACTTCAACTATGGCTACACCTTC
J: TRBJ2-3; size: many; D: NA; V: TRBV5-1; CDR3: CASSLALARITDTQYF; DNA: TGCGCCAGCAGCTTGGCCCTAGCTAGGATAACAGATACGCAGTATTTT
J: TRBJ1-2; size: many; D: TRBD1; V: TRBV27; CDR3: CASSLVPTGDGYTF; DNA: TGTGCCAGCAGTCTCGTCCCCACAGGGGATGGCTACACCTTC
J: TRBJ2-3; size: many; D: NA; V: TRBV5-1; CDR3: CASSLDGRRNTDTQYF; DNA: TGCGCCAGCAGCTTGGACGGGAGAAGGAACACAGATACGCAGTATTTT
J: TRBJ1-1; size: many; D: NA; V: TRBV5-1; CDR3: CASSPFLNTEAFF; DNA: TGCGCCAGCAGCCCGTTTCTAAACACTGAAGCTTTCTTT
J: TRBJ1-2; size: many; D: NA; V: TRBV14; CDR3: CASSQDNTALNYGYTF; DNA: TGTGCCAGCAGCCAAGATAATACAGCGCTTAACTATGGCTACACCTTC
J: TRBJ2-1; size: many; D: NA; V: TRBV20-1; CDR3: CSARGGTYINSNEQFF; DNA: TGCAGTGCTAGAGGGGGTACTTATATAAATAGCAATGAGCAGTTCTTC
J: TRBJ1-2; size: many; D: TRBD1; V: TRBV6-1; CDR3: CASSVTPGQTTNYGYTF; DNA: TGTGCCAGCAGTGTGACTCCGGGACAGACTACTAACTATGGCTACACCTTC
J: TRBJ2-1; size: many; D: NA; V: TRBV5-1; CDR3: CASSVGPFYNEQFF; DNA: TGCGCCAGCAGCGTTGGACCCTTCTACAATGAGCAGTTCTTC
J: TRBJ2-7; size: many; D: NA; V: TRBV12-3/TRBV12-4; CDR3: CASSYGGPGGPYEQYF; DNA: TGTGCCAGCAGTTATGGGGGCCCGGGCGGCCCCTACGAGCAGTACTTC
J: TRBJ2-5; size: many; D: TRBD1; V: TRBV5-1; CDR3: CASSTRTGGPQETQYF; DNA: TGCGCCAGCAGCACGAGGACAGGGGGACCTCAAGAGACCCAGTACTTC
J: TRBJ2-7; size: many; D: NA; V: TRBV3-1; CDR3: CASSQAPEVEQYF; DNA: TGTGCCAGCAGCCAAGCCCCCGAGGTCGAGCAGTACTTC
J: TRBJ2-3; size: NA; D: NA; V: TRBV12-3/TRBV12-4; CDR3: CASSFIGDTQYF; DNA: TGTGCCAGCAGTTTTATAGGAGATACGCAGTATTTT
J: TRBJ1-4; size: many; D: NA; V: TRBV29-1; CDR3: CSTRDTANEKLFF; DNA: TGCAGCACCCGTGACACGGCTAATGAAAAACTGTTTTTT
J: TRBJ1-2; size: many; D: NA; V: TRBV15; CDR3: CATSRDPTDYGYTF; DNA: TGTGCCACCAGCAGAGATCCGACAGACTATGGCTACACCTTC
J: TRBJ2-1; size: many; D: TRBD2; V: TRBV3-1; CDR3: CASSQVASGYNEQFF; DNA: TGTGCCAGCAGCCAAGTGGCTAGCGGGTACAATGAGCAGTTCTTC
J: TRBJ2-1; size: many; D: TRBD2; V: TRBV12-3/TRBV12-4; CDR3: CASSLGGGAPYNEQFF; DNA: TGTGCCAGCAGTTTAGGCGGGGGGGCCCCCTACAATGAGCAGTTCTTC
J: TRBJ1-2; size: many; D: TRBD1; V: TRBV5-1; CDR3: CASSFATGDSYGYTF; DNA: TGCGCCAGCAGCTTTGCGACAGGGGATTCATATGGCTACACCTTC
J: TRBJ2-3; size: NA; D: TRBD1; V: TRBV7-8; CDR3: CASSSTGGSGDTQYF; DNA: TGTGCCAGCAGCTCCACAGGGGGGAGCGGAGATACGCAGTATTTT
J: TRBJ2-1; size: many; D: NA; V: TRBV5-1; CDR3: CASSFSVGEQFF; DNA: TGCGCCAGCAGCTTTTCTGTGGGTGAGCAGTTCTTC
J: TRBJ2-2; size: NA; D: NA; V: TRBV7-7; CDR3: CASSFGQTNTGELFF; DNA: TGTGCCAGCAGCTTTGGGCAGACGAACACCGGGGAGCTGTTTTTT
J: TRBJ2-7; size: many; D: NA; V: TRBV28; CDR3: CASSSDRSRYF; DNA: TGTGCCAGCAGCAGCGACAGGTCGCGGTACTTC
J: TRBJ1-2; size: many; D: TRBD1; V: TRBV27; CDR3: CASSLSWTGDYGYTF; DNA: TGTGCCAGCAGTTTAAGTTGGACAGGGGACTATGGCTACACCTTC
J: TRBJ2-3; size: many; D: TRBD2; V: TRBV29-1; CDR3: CSVPTLLAGFADTQYF; DNA: TGCAGCGTCCCGACCTTACTAGCGGGGTTCGCAGATACGCAGTATTTT
J: TRBJ2-3; size: many; D: TRBD1; V: TRBV27; CDR3: CASRLPGQGTDTQYF; DNA: TGTGCCAGCAGACTTCCGGGACAGGGCACAGATACGCAGTATTTT
J: TRBJ2-2; size: many; D: NA; V: TRBV12-3/TRBV12-4; CDR3: CASSLGLAWNPGELFF; DNA: TGTGCCAGCAGTTTAGGATTAGCTTGGAACCCCGGGGAGCTGTTTTTT
J: TRBJ2-7; size: many; D: TRBD1; V: TRBV27; CDR3: CASSLWGTGVPYEQYF; DNA: TGTGCCAGCAGTTTATGGGGGACAGGGGTCCCCTACGAGCAGTACTTC
J: TRBJ2-7; size: many; D: TRBD1; V: TRBV12-3/TRBV12-4; CDR3: CASSSGTVEQYF; DNA: TGTGCCAGCAGTTCCGGGACAGTCGAGCAGTACTTC
J: TRBJ2-7; size: many; D: NA; V: TRBV7-2; CDR3: CASSLGTDSYEQYF; DNA: TGTGCCAGCAGCTTAGGGACGGATTCCTACGAGCAGTACTTC
J: TRBJ2-7; size: many; D: TRBD1; V: TRBV5-5; CDR3: CASSLSTGVNYEQYF; DNA: TGTGCCAGCAGCTTGTCGACAGGGGTAAACTACGAGCAGTACTTC
J: TRBJ1-3; size: many; D: NA; V: TRBV12-3/TRBV12-4; CDR3: CASSPNPRVVVGNTIYF; DNA: TGTGCCAGCAGTCCTAACCCGAGGGTGGTCGTGGGAAACACCATATATTTT
J: TRBJ2-1; size: many; D: NA; V: TRBV21-1; CDR3: CASTGTGTNNEQFF; DNA: TGTGCCAGCACCGGGACAGGTACCAACAATGAGCAGTTCTTC
J: TRBJ2-7; size: few; D: NA; V: TRBV30; CDR3: CAWKAKGGDSSYEQYF; DNA: TGTGCCTGGAAGGCGAAAGGGGGGGACAGCTCCTACGAGCAGTACTTC
J: TRBJ1-1; size: many; D: NA; V: TRBV12-3/TRBV12-4; CDR3: CASSYGTPEAFF; DNA: TGTGCCAGCAGTTACGGGACGCCTGAAGCTTTCTTT
J: TRBJ2-7; size: many; D: TRBD1; V: TRBV5-1; CDR3: CASSQDRALSYEQYF; DNA: TGCGCCAGCAGTCAAGACAGGGCGCTCTCCTACGAGCAGTACTTC
J: TRBJ2-1; size: many; D: TRBD2; V: TRBV7-9; CDR3: CASSPGGGGAYNEQFF; DNA: TGTGCCAGCAGCCCGGGAGGCGGGGGGGCGTACAATGAGCAGTTCTTC
J: TRBJ2-5; size: once; D: NA; V: TRBV12-3/TRBV12-4; CDR3: CASRWSGVVETQYF; DNA: TGTGCCAGCAGATGGTCGGGAGTTGTGGAGACCCAGTACTTC
J: TRBJ1-2; size: many; D: NA; V: TRBV11-2; CDR3: CASSLEGRNGYTF; DNA: TGTGCCAGCAGCTTAGAAGGGAGGAATGGCTACACCTTC
J: TRBJ2-7; size: NA; D: NA; V: TRBV6-5; CDR3: CASSREPRGGSYEQYF; DNA: TGTGCCAGCAGTCGCGAGCCCCGGGGCGGAAGCTACGAGCAGTACTTC
J: TRBJ1-6; size: many; D: NA; V: TRBV5-1; CDR3: CASALSGTDDNSPLHF; DNA: TGCGCCAGCGCCCTATCGGGGACGGATGATAATTCACCCCTCCACTTT
J: TRBJ2-5; size: many; D: NA; V: TRBV5-5; CDR3: CASSFTEYQETQYF; DNA: TGTGCCAGCAGCTTTACAGAGTACCAAGAGACCCAGTACTTC
J: TRBJ1-2; size: many; D: TRBD1; V: TRBV4-1; CDR3: CASSPGQGTNYGYTF; DNA: TGCGCCAGCAGCCCCGGACAGGGGACTAACTATGGCTACACCTTC